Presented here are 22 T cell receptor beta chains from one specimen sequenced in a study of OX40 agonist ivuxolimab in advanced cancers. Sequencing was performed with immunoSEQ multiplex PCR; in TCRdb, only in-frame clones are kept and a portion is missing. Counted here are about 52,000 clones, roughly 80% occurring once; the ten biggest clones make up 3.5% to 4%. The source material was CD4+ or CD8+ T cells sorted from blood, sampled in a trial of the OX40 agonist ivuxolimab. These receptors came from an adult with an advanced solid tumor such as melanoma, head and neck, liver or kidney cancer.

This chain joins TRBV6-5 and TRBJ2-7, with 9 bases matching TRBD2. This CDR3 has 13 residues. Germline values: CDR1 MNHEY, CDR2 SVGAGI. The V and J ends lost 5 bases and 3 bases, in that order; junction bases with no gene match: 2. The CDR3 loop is CASSATSGYEQYF. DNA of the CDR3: TGTGCCAGCAGTGCGACTAGCGGCTACGAGCAGTACTTC.

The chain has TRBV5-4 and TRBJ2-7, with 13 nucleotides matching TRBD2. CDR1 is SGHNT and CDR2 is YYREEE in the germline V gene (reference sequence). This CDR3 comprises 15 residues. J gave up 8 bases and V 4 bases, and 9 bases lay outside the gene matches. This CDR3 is CASSGLRTSGGKQYF. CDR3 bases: TGTGCCAGCAGCGGCCTGCGGACTAGCGGGGGAAAGCAGTACTTC.

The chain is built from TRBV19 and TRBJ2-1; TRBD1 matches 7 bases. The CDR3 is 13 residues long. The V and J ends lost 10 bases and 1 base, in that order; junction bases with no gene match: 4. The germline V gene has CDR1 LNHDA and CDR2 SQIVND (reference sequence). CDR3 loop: CATADRSYNEQFF. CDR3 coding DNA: TGTGCCACCGCGGACAGGTCCTACAATGAGCAGTTCTTC.

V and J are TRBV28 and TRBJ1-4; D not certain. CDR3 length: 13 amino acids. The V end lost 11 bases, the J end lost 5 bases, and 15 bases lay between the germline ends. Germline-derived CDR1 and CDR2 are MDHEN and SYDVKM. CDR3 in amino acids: CALGEGGNEKLFF. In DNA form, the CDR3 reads TGTGCCCTCGGGGAGGGTGGCAATGAAAAACTGTTTTTT.

Here the CDR3 DNA reads TGTGCCTGGAGGGTGGGACAGGGGTCCTTTGGCTACACCTTC. It specifies CAWRVGQGSFGYTF. The chain joins TRBV30 to TRBJ1-2, with TRBD1 matching over 10 bases. V shed 3 bases and J 7 bases; nucleotides not matched to a gene: 8. Germline V lookup: CDR1 GTSNPN, CDR2 SVGIG (reference sequence). The CDR3 is 14 amino acids.

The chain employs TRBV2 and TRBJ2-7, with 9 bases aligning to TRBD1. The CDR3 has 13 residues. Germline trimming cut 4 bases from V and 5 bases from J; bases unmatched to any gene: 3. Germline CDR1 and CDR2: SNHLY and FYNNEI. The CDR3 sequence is CASSGGQGNEQYF. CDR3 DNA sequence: TGTGCCAGCAGTGGAGGACAGGGGAACGAGCAGTACTTC. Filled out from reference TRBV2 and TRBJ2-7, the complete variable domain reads EPEVTQTPSHQVTQMGQEVILRCVPISNHLYFYWYRQILGQKVEFLVSFYNNEISEKSEIFDDQFSVERPDGSNFTLKIRSTKLEDSAMYFCASSGGQGNEQYFGPGTRLTVT.

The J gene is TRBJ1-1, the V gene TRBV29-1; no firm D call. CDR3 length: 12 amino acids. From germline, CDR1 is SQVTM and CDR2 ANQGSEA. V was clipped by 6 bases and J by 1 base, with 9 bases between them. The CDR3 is CSVLPGNTEAFF. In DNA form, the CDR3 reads TGCAGCGTCCTCCCCGGGAACACTGAAGCTTTCTTT.

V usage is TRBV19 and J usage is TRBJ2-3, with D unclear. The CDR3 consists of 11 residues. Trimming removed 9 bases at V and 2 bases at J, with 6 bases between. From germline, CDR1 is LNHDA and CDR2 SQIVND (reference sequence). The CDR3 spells CASAITDTQYF. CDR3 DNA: TGTGCCAGCGCCATCACAGATACGCAGTATTTT.

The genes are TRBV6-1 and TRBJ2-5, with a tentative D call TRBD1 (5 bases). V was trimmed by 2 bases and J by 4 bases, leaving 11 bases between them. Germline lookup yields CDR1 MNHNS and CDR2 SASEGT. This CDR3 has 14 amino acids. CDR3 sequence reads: CASSELDRGETQYF. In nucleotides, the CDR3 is TGTGCCAGCAGTGAACTCGACAGAGGAGAGACCCAGTACTTC.

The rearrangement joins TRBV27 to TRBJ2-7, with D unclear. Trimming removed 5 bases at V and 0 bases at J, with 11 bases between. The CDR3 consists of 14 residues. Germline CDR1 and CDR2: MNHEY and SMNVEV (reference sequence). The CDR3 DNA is TGTGCCAGCAGTCGCCAGGTCAGCTCCTACGAGCAGTACTTC. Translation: CASSRQVSSYEQYF.

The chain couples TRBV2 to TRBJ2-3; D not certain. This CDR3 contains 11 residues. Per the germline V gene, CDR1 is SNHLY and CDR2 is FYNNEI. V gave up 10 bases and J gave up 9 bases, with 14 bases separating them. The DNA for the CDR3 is TGTGCCAACCCCTCCGGCGAGACGCAGTATTTT. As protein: CANPSGETQYF. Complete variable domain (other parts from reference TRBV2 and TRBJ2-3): EPEVTQTPSHQVTQMGQEVILRCVPISNHLYFYWYRQILGQKVEFLVSFYNNEISEKSEIFDDQFSVERPDGSNFTLKIRSTKLEDSAMYFCANPSGETQYFGPGTRLTVL.

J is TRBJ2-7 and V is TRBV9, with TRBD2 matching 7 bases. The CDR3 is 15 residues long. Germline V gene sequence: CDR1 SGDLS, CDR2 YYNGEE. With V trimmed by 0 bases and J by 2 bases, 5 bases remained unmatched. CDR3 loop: CASSVDGGGTYEQYF. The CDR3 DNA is TGTGCCAGCAGCGTAGATGGCGGGGGTACCTACGAGCAGTACTTC.

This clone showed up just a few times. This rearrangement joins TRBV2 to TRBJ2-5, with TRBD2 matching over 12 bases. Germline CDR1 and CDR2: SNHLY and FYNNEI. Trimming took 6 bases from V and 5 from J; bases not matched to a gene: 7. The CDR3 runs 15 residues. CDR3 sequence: CASRVLAGGRETQYF. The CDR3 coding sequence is TGTGCCAGCAGGGTACTAGCGGGGGGCCGGGAGACCCAGTACTTC.

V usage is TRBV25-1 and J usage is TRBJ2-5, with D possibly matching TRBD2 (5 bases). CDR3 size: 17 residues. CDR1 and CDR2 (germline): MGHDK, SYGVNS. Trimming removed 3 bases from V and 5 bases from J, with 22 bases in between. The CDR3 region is CASSDSKQQARGETQYF. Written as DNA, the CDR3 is TGTGCCAGCAGTGATTCGAAACAGCAAGCTCGAGGGGAGACCCAGTACTTC.

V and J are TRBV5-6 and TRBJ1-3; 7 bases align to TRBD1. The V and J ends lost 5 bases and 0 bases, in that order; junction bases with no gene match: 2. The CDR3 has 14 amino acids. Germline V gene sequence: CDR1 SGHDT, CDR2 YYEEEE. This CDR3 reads CASRRGLSGNTIYF. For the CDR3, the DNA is TGTGCCAGCAGAAGGGGGCTCTCTGGAAACACCATATATTTT.

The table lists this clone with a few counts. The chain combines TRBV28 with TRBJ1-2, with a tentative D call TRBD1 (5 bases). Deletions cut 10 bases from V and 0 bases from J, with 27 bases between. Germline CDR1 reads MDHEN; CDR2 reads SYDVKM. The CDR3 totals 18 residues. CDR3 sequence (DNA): TGTGCCACGCGCCGGGGCGGATCGACCTCTTTAGCTAACTATGGCTACACCTTC. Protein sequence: CATRRGGSTSLANYGYTF.

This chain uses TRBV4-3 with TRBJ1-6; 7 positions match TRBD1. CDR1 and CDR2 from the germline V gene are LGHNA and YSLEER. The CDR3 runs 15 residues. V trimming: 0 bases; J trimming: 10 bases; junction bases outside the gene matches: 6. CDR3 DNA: TGCGCCAGCAGCCAAGAAGTCCGACAGGGATCACCCCTCCACTTT. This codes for CASSQEVRQGSPLHF.

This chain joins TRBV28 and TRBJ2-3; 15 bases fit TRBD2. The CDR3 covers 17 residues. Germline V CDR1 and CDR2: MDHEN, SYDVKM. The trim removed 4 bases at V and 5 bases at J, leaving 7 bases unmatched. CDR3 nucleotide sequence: TGTGCCAGCAGTTACCAGGGACTAGCGGGGGGAGGAGATACGCAGTATTTT. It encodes CASSYQGLAGGGDTQYF.

CDR3 coding DNA: TGTGCCAGCAGCTCCATGGGGAGACAGGGTACCTACGAGCAGTACTTC. Amino acids: CASSSMGRQGTYEQYF. The chain combines TRBV7-8 with TRBJ2-7; 7 nucleotides align to TRBD1. Germline trimming cut 4 bases from V and 2 bases from J; bases unmatched to any gene: 11. The CDR3 is made up of 16 amino acids. Looked up from germline, CDR1 is SGHVS and CDR2 is FQNEAQ.

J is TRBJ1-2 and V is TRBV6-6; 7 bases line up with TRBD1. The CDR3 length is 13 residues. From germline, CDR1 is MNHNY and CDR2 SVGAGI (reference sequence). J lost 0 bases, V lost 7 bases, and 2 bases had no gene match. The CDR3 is CASTGTANYGYTF. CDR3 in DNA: TGTGCCAGCACCGGGACAGCTAACTATGGCTACACCTTC.

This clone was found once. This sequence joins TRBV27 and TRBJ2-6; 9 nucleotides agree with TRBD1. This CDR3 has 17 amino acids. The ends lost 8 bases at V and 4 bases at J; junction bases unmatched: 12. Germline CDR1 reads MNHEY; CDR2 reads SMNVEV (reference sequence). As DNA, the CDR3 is TGTGCCAGCCGGCGGGGGACAGGGCGATCCGGGGCCAACGTCCTGACTTTC. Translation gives CASRRGTGRSGANVLTF.

This chain's CDR3 is CATRPSDTGVGEQFF. In DNA form, the CDR3 reads TGTGCCACCCGCCCCTCCGACACGGGGGTGGGTGAGCAGTTCTTC. The rearrangement links TRBV6-5 to TRBJ2-1; tentative D call: TRBD2 (6 bases). V lost 10 bases and J 9 bases, leaving 25 bases between the germline ends. Per germline, CDR1 MNHEY and CDR2 SVGAGI. The CDR3 totals 15 residues.